These 27 T cell receptor beta chains were all obtained from the same sample, sequenced in a study of blood T cell repertoires in COVID-19 (TCRdb year 2020). Libraries were prepared through the immunoSEQ multiplex PCR assay. TCRdb's version of the immuneACCESS table is confined to in-frame rearrangements and falls short of the full clone set. An unresolved V gene accounts for under half of the shortfall where checked; the remainder is of unknown origin. This sample lists 120,000 to 150,000 clones; 80% to 85% were detected once. The top ten constitute about 38% of the sample. The sequenced material came from peripheral blood. These receptors originate from a human donor in a cohort sampled during active COVID-19.

This clone was detected once. The CDR3 DNA reads as TGTGCCAGCAGCCAAGATTCATTGGGACAGGGTATGGGAAACACCATATATTTT. Translated, it gives CASSQDSLGQGMGNTIYF. This chain uses TRBV4-2 with TRBJ1-3; 9 bases match TRBD1. CDR1 and CDR2 (germline): LGHNA, YNFKEQ. V was clipped by 0 bases and J by 4 bases; unmatched bases: 10. This CDR3 spans 18 amino acids.

The chain has TRBV5-4 and TRBJ1-1; the match to TRBD1 covers 7 bases. Trimming took 0 bases from V and 1 from J; bases not matched to a gene: 9. This CDR3 comprises 17 residues. Germline-derived CDR1 and CDR2 are SGHNT and YYREEE (reference sequence). The DNA of the CDR3 is TGTGCCAGCAGCTTGGGACAGGGAATTTGGTCGAACACTGAAGCTTTCTTT. It translates to CASSLGQGIWSNTEAFF.

This clone occurred a few times. The chain is built from TRBV9 and TRBJ2-7; D is perhaps TRBD2 (5 bases). The germline CDR1 and CDR2 sequences are SGDLS and YYNGEE. V was shortened by 2 bases and J by 6 bases, with 21 bases between the two germline ends. The CDR3 extends over 16 amino acids. The CDR3 spells CASSVYPDGGGGEQYF. DNA of the CDR3: TGTGCCAGCAGCGTTTACCCGGACGGTGGAGGTGGCGAGCAGTACTTC.

This chain joins TRBV11-3 and TRBJ1-1, with TRBD1 matching 9 bases. This CDR3 has 15 residues. Germline trimming cut 5 bases from V and 4 bases from J; bases unmatched to any gene: 8. Germline V gives CDR1 SGHNT, CDR2 YENEEA. The chain's CDR3 is CASSPPGQGGTEAFF. The CDR3 DNA is TGTGCCAGCAGCCCGCCGGGACAGGGAGGCACTGAAGCTTTCTTT.

In nucleotides, the CDR3 is TGTGCCAGCAGCTCTACAGTGAACACTGAAGCTTTCTTT. Translated: CASSSTVNTEAFF. The chain recombines TRBV12-3 or TRBV12-4 with TRBJ1-1; D is unclear. The V end lost 6 bases, the J end lost 0 bases, and 8 bases lay between the germline ends. This CDR3 is built from 13 residues.

This chain joins TRBV2 and TRBJ1-4; D perhaps matches TRBD1 (5 bases). Germline CDR1 is SNHLY and CDR2 is FYNNEI. This CDR3 spans 16 amino acids. V lost 6 bases, J lost 2 bases, and 16 bases lay in between. The CDR3 region has the DNA TGTGCCAGCAGGCCCGTCGGGCAGGGCACTAATGAAAAACTGTTTTTT. This translates into CASRPVGQGTNEKLFF.

The genes are TRBV4-1 and TRBJ2-5; possibly TRBD2 for D (5 bases). Germline CDR1 is MGHRA and CDR2 is YSYEKL. The CDR3 totals 15 residues. V lost 0 bases to trimming and J lost 3 bases, with 11 bases between them. This CDR3 is CASSQDGTGKETQYF. CDR3 coding DNA: TGCGCCAGCAGCCAAGATGGTACGGGGAAAGAGACCCAGTACTTC.

Of note for this clone: This CDR3 is also generated by other DNA sequences in the sample. The chain employs TRBV30 and TRBJ1-1; TRBD1 might be the D (6 bases). This CDR3 is 13 amino acids long. CDR1 and CDR2 from the germline V gene are GTSNPN and SVGIG (reference sequence). V was shortened by 1 base and J by 6 bases, with 12 bases between the two germline ends. CDR3 region: CAWSGGGGPEAFF. The CDR3 DNA reads as TGTGCCTGGAGTGGGGGAGGGGGTCCTGAAGCTTTCTTT.

This chain links TRBV28 with TRBJ1-5, with D possibly TRBD1 on 5 matching bases. The CDR3 is 15 amino acids. Germline assignment: CDR1 MDHEN and CDR2 SYDVKM. The germline V and J ends were trimmed by 5 bases and 0 bases, with 11 bases remaining between them. The CDR3 loop is CASSTGPYSNQPQHF. The CDR3 nucleotides read TGTGCCAGCAGTACAGGACCCTATAGCAATCAGCCCCAGCATTTT.

This chain joins TRBV19 and TRBJ2-3; TRBD2 might be the D (5 bases). The germline V and J ends were trimmed by 3 bases and 0 bases, with 16 bases remaining between them. CDR1 LNHDA and CDR2 SQIVND come from the germline V gene (reference sequence). This CDR3 spans 17 amino acids. The CDR3 DNA sequence: TGTGCCAGTAGTATGTATCTCGGGAACCCTAGCACAGATACGCAGTATTTT. Protein product: CASSMYLGNPSTDTQYF.

This chain uses TRBV7-2 with TRBJ2-1; D is possibly TRBD2 (6 bases). V was cut by 5 bases and J by 6 bases, with 17 bases left in between. The CDR3 runs to 15 residues. The germline CDR1 and CDR2 sequences are SGHTA and FQGNSA. The CDR3 sequence: CASSPGGLGANEQFF. In nucleotides, the CDR3 is TGTGCCAGCAGCCCCGGGGGACTTGGCGCCAATGAGCAGTTCTTC.

This chain joins TRBV6-1 and TRBJ1-6; 8 bases match TRBD1. The germline V gene encodes CDR1 MNHNS and CDR2 SASEGT. V shed 2 bases and J 2 bases; nucleotides not matched to a gene: 2. This CDR3 has 16 residues. Here the CDR3 DNA reads TGTGCCAGCAGTGAACCGACAGGGGCCTATAATTCACCCCTCCACTTT. This encodes CASSEPTGAYNSPLHF.

The V call is TRBV13, the J call TRBJ1-4; TRBD1 matches at 9 bases. The V gene end was trimmed by 3 bases and the J gene end by 3 bases; junction bases not matched to a gene: 11. The CDR3 covers 18 residues. CDR1 PRHDT and CDR2 FYEKMQ come from the germline V gene (reference sequence). The DNA of the CDR3 is TGTGCCAGCAGCTTGGGGAAAGTGGGACAGGGTCCTAATGAAAAACTGTTTTTT. Translated, it gives CASSLGKVGQGPNEKLFF.

The CDR3 nucleotides are TGTGCCAGCACTACTGGGCGTTCGGGAGAGCAGTACTTC. Its translation is CASTTGRSGEQYF. The chain uses TRBV28 and TRBJ2-7; D might be TRBD2 (5 bases). This CDR3 comprises 13 residues. Looked up from germline, CDR1 is MDHEN and CDR2 is SYDVKM. Trimming took 7 bases from V and 7 from J, leaving 17 bases between them.

The chain is built from TRBV2 and TRBJ2-5; D is perhaps TRBD2 (7 bases). From germline, CDR1 is SNHLY and CDR2 FYNNEI. V lost 6 bases and J 4 bases, leaving 21 bases between the germline ends. The CDR3 contains 16 residues. CDR3 nucleotide sequence: TGTGCCAGCAGAAGGGGGAGGGAGACCCAAGGAGAGACCCAGTACTTC. Its translation: CASRRGRETQGETQYF.

This clone was found a few times. The J gene is TRBJ1-2, the V gene TRBV7-3, with 7 bases aligning to TRBD1. CDR3 length: 13 amino acids. V was pared by 5 bases and J by 8 bases, with 8 bases of the junction left unmatched. Germline loops: CDR1 SGHTA, CDR2 FQGTGA. CDR3 residues: CASSLDRASGYTF. As DNA, the CDR3 is TGTGCCAGCAGCCTAGACAGGGCCTCAGGCTACACCTTC.

J is TRBJ2-3 and V is TRBV6-5; unclear D gene. The germline V gene has CDR1 MNHEY and CDR2 SVGAGI. The CDR3 spans 15 residues. V was pared by 6 bases and J by 1 base, with 14 bases between. CDR3 DNA sequence: TGTGCCAGCAGACTAAGCCTACTCCGCACAGATACGCAGTATTTT. It is translated as CASRLSLLRTDTQYF.

The chain couples TRBV9 to TRBJ1-2; D remains unclear. V shed 0 bases and J shed 0 bases, with 9 bases lying between them. There are 15 residues in the CDR3. Looked up from germline, CDR1 is SGDLS and CDR2 is YYNGEE. CDR3 in DNA: TGTGCCAGCAGCGTAGACCACTACGCTAACTATGGCTACACCTTC. It codes for CASSVDHYANYGYTF. The whole variable domain, remainder taken from reference TRBV9 and TRBJ1-2, is DSGVTQTPKHLITATGQRVTLRCSPRSGDLSVYWYQQSLDQGLQFLIQYYNGEERAKGNILERFSAQQFPDLHSELNLSSLELGDSALYFCASSVDHYANYGYTFGSGTRLTVV.

This clone appeared once. V gene TRBV6-5 combines with J gene TRBJ2-1; no reliable D call. The CDR3 loop spans 15 amino acids. The V and J ends lost 5 bases and 0 bases respectively, with 11 bases between them. The germline V gene has CDR1 MNHEY and CDR2 SVGAGI. This CDR3 reads CASSPTGSSYNEQFF. CDR3 bases: TGTGCCAGCAGTCCGACGGGTAGCTCCTACAATGAGCAGTTCTTC.

The CDR3, as DNA: TGTGCCAGTAGTCCGGGAGGACCAAGCTCCTATAATTCACCCCTCCACTTT. It encodes CASSPGGPSSYNSPLHF. This sequence joins TRBV19 and TRBJ1-6, with D hard to call. In germline, CDR1 is LNHDA, CDR2 SQIVND (reference sequence). Trimming removed 5 bases at V and 0 bases at J, with 14 bases between. The CDR3 has 17 amino acids.

The gene calls are TRBV6-2 or TRBV6-3 and TRBJ2-1; possibly TRBD2 for D (7 bases). This CDR3 region has 17 residues. Germline V CDR1 and CDR2: MNHEY, SVGEGT. Trimming shortened V by 7 bases and J by 4 bases, and 23 bases separated the two germline ends. The CDR3 nucleotides read TGTGCCAGCACCCCGCTTGGGGGGGCCGCCGGGTACAATGAGCAGTTCTTC. Translated, it gives CASTPLGGAAGYNEQFF.

A remark on this clone: One end of the junction fails to match germline, which may point to a read error. CDR3 amino acids: CASSTSGGSYNEQFF. CDR3 bases: TGTGCTAGCAGTACTAGCGGGGGGTCCTACAATGAGCAGTTCTTC. The chain uses TRBV7-7 and TRBJ2-1; TRBD2 agrees at 12 bases. The CDR3 covers 15 residues. CDR1 and CDR2 from the germline V gene are SSHAT and FNYEAQ (reference sequence). The whole variable domain, remainder taken from reference TRBV7-7 and TRBJ2-1, is GAGVSQSPRYKVTKRGQDVTLRCDPISSHATLYWYQQALGQGPEFLTYFNYEAQPDKSGLPSDRFSAERPEGSISTLTIQRTEQRDSAMYRCASSTSGGSYNEQFFGPGTRLTVL.

This chain links TRBV18 with TRBJ2-7, with D perhaps TRBD1 (6 bases). The CDR3 consists of 15 residues. The germline V gene has CDR1 KGHSH and CDR2 LQKENI. Trimming pared 5 bases from V and 3 bases from J, leaving 17 bases between. CDR3 protein: CASSGTGMVGYEQYF. Written as DNA, the CDR3 is TGTGCCAGCTCAGGTACAGGGATGGTTGGCTACGAGCAGTACTTC. The full variable domain, its missing parts supplied by reference TRBV18 and TRBJ2-7, is NAGVMQNPRHLVRRRGQEARLRCSPMKGHSHVYWYRQLPEEGLKFMVYLQKENIIDESGMPKERFSAEFPKEGPSILRIQQVVRGDSAAYFCASSGTGMVGYEQYFGPGTRLTVT.

This chain joins TRBV6-5 and TRBJ2-7; 12 bases are a match to TRBD2. This CDR3 has 14 residues. V lost 6 bases and J lost 2; bases outside the gene matches: 2. Looked up from germline, CDR1 is MNHEY and CDR2 is SVGAGI. The CDR3 loop reads CASSRLAGAYEQYF. In nucleotides, the CDR3 is TGTGCCAGCAGCCGACTAGCGGGGGCCTACGAGCAGTACTTC.

DNA for the CDR3: TGTGCCAGCAGTGTTGGACAGCCCTCTAACTATGGCTACACCTTC. This sequence encodes CASSVGQPSNYGYTF. This sequence joins TRBV2 and TRBJ1-2, with a tentative D call TRBD1 (6 bases). CDR1 and CDR2 from the germline V gene are SNHLY and FYNNEI. The CDR3 runs to 15 residues. Trimming removed 4 bases from V and 0 bases from J, with 12 bases in between.

The chain combines TRBV6-5 with TRBJ2-3, with 8 bases fitting TRBD2. J lost 5 bases, V lost 8 bases, and 6 bases had no gene match. CDR1 MNHEY and CDR2 SVGAGI come from the germline V gene. The CDR3 has 13 residues. CDR3 protein: CASLSGVGDTQYF. CDR3 nucleotides: TGTGCCAGCCTTAGCGGGGTCGGAGATACGCAGTATTTT.

The chain has TRBV12-3 or TRBV12-4 and TRBJ2-7, with 11 bases lining up with TRBD1. The CDR3 has 12 residues. V trimming: 10 bases; J trimming: 6 bases; junction bases outside the gene matches: 5. The chain's CDR3 is CATGQGVGEQYF. DNA for the CDR3: TGTGCCACGGGACAGGGGGTGGGCGAGCAGTACTTC.